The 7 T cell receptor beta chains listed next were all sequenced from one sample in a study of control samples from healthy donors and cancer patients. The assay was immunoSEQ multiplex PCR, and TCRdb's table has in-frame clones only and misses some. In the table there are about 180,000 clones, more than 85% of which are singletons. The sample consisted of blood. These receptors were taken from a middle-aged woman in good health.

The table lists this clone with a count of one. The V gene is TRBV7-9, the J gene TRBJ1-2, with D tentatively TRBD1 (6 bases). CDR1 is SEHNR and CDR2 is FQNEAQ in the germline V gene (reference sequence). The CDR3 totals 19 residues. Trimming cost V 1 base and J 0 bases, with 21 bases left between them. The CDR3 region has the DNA TGTGCCAGCAGCTTAGGCTGGGCCGACGGGGGCCTAGCTAACTATGGCTACACCTTC. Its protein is CASSLGWADGGLANYGYTF.

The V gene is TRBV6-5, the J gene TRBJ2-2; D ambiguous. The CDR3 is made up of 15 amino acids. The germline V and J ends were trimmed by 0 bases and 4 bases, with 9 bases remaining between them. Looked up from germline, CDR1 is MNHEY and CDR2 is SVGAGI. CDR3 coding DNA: TGTGCCAGCAGTTACTCTGAGGCCGGCACCGGGGAGCTGTTTTTT. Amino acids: CASSYSEAGTGELFF.

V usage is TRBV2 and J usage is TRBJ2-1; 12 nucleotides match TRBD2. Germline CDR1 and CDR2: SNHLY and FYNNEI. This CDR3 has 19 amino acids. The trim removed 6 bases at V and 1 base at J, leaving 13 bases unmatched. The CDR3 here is CASRLGASGGAGSYNEQFF. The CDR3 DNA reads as TGTGCCAGCAGACTCGGAGCTAGCGGGGGGGCAGGATCCTACAATGAGCAGTTCTTC.

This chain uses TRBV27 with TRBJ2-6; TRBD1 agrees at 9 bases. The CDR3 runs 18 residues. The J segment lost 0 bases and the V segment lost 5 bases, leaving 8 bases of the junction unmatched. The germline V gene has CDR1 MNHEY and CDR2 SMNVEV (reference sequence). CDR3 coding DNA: TGTGCCAGCAGTCCGGGGACAGGGACGAACTCTGGGGCCAACGTCCTGACTTTC. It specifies CASSPGTGTNSGANVLTF. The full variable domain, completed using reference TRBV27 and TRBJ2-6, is EAQVTQNPRYLITVTGKKLTVTCSQNMNHEYMSWYRQDPGLGLRQIYYSMNVEVTDKGDVPEGYKVSRKEKRNFPLILESPSPNQTSLYFCASSPGTGTNSGANVLTFGAGSRLTVL.

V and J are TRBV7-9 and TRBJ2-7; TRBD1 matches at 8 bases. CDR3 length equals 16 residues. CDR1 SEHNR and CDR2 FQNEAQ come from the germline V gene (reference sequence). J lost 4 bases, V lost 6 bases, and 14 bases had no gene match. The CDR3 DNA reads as TGTGCCAGCAGTCCTGAGTTTGGACAGGGTAGGTACGAGCAGTACTTC. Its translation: CASSPEFGQGRYEQYF.

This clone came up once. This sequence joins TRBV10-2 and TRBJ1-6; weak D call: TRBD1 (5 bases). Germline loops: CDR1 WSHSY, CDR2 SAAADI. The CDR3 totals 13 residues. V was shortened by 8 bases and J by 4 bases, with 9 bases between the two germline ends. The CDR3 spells CASHRQYNSPLHF. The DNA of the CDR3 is TGCGCCAGCCATCGACAGTATAATTCACCCCTCCACTTT.

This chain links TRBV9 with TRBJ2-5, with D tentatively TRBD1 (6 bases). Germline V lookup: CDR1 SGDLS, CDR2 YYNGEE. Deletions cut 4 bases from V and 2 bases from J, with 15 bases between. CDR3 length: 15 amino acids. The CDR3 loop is CASSQGYGEQETQYF. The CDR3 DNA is TGTGCCAGCAGCCAGGGGTACGGTGAACAAGAGACCCAGTACTTC.